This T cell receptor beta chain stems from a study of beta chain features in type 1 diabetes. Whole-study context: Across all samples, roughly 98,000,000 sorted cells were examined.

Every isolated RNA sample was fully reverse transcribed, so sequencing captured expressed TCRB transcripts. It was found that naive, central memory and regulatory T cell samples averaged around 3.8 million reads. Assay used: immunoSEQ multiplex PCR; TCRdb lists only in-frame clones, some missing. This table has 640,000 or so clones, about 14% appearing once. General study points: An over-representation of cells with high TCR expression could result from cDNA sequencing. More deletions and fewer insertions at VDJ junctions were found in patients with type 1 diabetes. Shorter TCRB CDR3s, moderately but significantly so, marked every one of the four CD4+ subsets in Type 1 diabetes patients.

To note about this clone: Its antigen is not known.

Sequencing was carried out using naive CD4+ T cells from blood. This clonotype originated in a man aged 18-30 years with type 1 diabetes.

The CDR3 region is CASSLAAQVDNEQFF. The CDR3 DNA sequence: TGTGCCAGCAGCTTAGCCGCACAGGTTGACAATGAGCAGTTCTTC. V gene TRBV7-2 combines with J gene TRBJ2-1; tentative D call: TRBD1 (5 bases). V was trimmed by 0 bases and J by 5 bases, leaving 11 bases between them. The CDR3 runs to 15 residues. The germline V gene has CDR1 SGHTA and CDR2 FQGNSA. Full variable domain (missing parts from reference TRBV7-2 and TRBJ2-1): GAGVSQSPSNKVTEKGKDVELRCDPISGHTALYWYRQSLGQGLEFLIYFQGNSAPDKSGLPSDRFSAERTGGSVSTLTIQRTQQEDSAVYLCASSLAAQVDNEQFFGPGTRLTVL.